These 21 T cell receptor beta chains came from one sample sequenced in a study of blood T cell repertoires in COVID-19. TCRdb keeps only in-frame clones here, not all; method: immunoSEQ multiplex PCR. Of approximately 140,000 clones listed, around 84% are singletons. Input material: peripheral blood. All receptors derive from a man younger than 45 with COVID-19, enrolled during active disease.

V and J are TRBV2 and TRBJ2-7; D remains ambiguous. Trimming left V 4 bases short and J 5 bases short, with 9 bases between. The CDR3 covers 12 residues. Germline CDR1 reads SNHLY; CDR2 reads FYNNEI. The CDR3 loop reads CASSAQENEQYF. CDR3 DNA sequence: TGTGCCAGCAGTGCCCAGGAAAACGAGCAGTACTTC.

The V gene is TRBV28, the J gene TRBJ1-1; weak D call: TRBD1 (6 bases). This CDR3 has 14 amino acids. Germline lookup yields CDR1 MDHEN and CDR2 SYDVKM. Trimming stripped 4 bases from V and 4 bases from J, with 13 bases between. CDR3 DNA sequence: TGTGCCAGCAGTTCCGGGGGGCGGTTCACTGAAGCTTTCTTT. This translates into CASSSGGRFTEAFF.

This clone was seen a single time. CDR3 sequence: CASSLGSTSGIWGTGELFF. CDR3 nucleotides: TGTGCCAGCAGCTTAGGTTCGACTAGCGGGATCTGGGGCACCGGGGAGCTGTTTTTT. V and J are TRBV5-8 and TRBJ2-2, with TRBD2 matching 11 bases. The trim removed 2 bases at V and 4 bases at J, leaving 13 bases unmatched. From germline, CDR1 is SGHTS and CDR2 YDEGEE. The CDR3 length is 19 residues.

V gene TRBV2 combines with J gene TRBJ2-7, with 10 bases lining up with TRBD1. With V trimmed by 5 bases and J by 6 bases, 7 bases remained unmatched. Germline CDR1 and CDR2: SNHLY and FYNNEI. The CDR3 covers 14 residues. The CDR3 nucleotides are TGTGCCAGCAGTCAGGGACAGGGGTTCTCCGAGCAGTACTTC. This gives the protein CASSQGQGFSEQYF.

J is TRBJ2-1 and V is TRBV11-2, with 7 positions matching TRBD2. CDR3 length equals 16 residues. With V trimmed by 5 bases and J by 1 base, 8 bases remained unmatched. Germline CDR1 SGHAT, CDR2 FQNNGV. The CDR3 DNA reads as TGTGCCAGCAGCCAGGACGGGAGGATGTCCTACAATGAGCAGTTCTTC. Amino acids: CASSQDGRMSYNEQFF.

V gene TRBV30 combines with J gene TRBJ2-3, with a tentative D call TRBD2 (5 bases). Germline CDR1 GTSNPN, CDR2 SVGIG (reference sequence). The V and J ends lost 6 bases and 1 base respectively, with 20 bases between them. CDR3 size: 16 residues. The CDR3 sequence is CACLPGSKPRTDTQYF. CDR3 DNA sequence: TGTGCCTGTCTACCGGGGTCCAAGCCCCGCACAGATACGCAGTATTTT. The whole variable domain, remainder taken from reference TRBV30 and TRBJ2-3, is SQTIHQWPATLVQPVGSPLSLECTVEGTSNPNLYWYRQAAGRGLQLLFYSVGIGQISSEVPQNLSASRPQDRQFILSSKKLLLSDSGFYLCACLPGSKPRTDTQYFGPGTRLTVL.

The chain carries TRBV27 and TRBJ1-1; 11 bases map to TRBD1. The junction had 3 bases not matched to a gene; V was cut back by 5 bases and J by 4 bases. This CDR3 comprises 14 residues. Looked up from germline, CDR1 is MNHEY and CDR2 is SMNVEV (reference sequence). CDR3 in amino acids: CASSTGTGGTEAFF. Written as DNA, the CDR3 is TGTGCCAGCAGTACCGGGACAGGGGGCACTGAAGCTTTCTTT.

The chain couples TRBV7-3 to TRBJ1-1; D gene unclear. V dropped 7 bases and J dropped 5 bases, with 8 bases sitting between them. CDR1 is SGHTA and CDR2 is FQGTGA in the germline V gene. The CDR3 has 11 amino acids. This CDR3 reads CASTEQTEAFF. The CDR3, as DNA: TGTGCCAGCACGGAGCAGACTGAAGCTTTCTTT.

The V gene is TRBV5-8, the J gene TRBJ2-3; 7 bases map to TRBD2. This CDR3 contains 18 residues. CDR1 and CDR2 from the germline V gene are SGHTS and YDEGEE. V dropped 3 bases and J dropped 2; count of bases not matched to a gene: 15. The CDR3 nucleotides are TGTGCCAGCAGCTCACTCCAGCAGACTAGCATATTCACAGATACGCAGTATTTT. Its translation is CASSSLQQTSIFTDTQYF.

The rearrangement links TRBV19 to TRBJ2-2, with D tentatively TRBD1 (6 bases). V was trimmed by 7 bases and J by 3 bases, leaving 15 bases between them. Germline lookup yields CDR1 LNHDA and CDR2 SQIVND (reference sequence). The CDR3 length is 15 residues. The CDR3 is CASIKTGLYTGELFF. The CDR3 DNA is TGTGCCAGTATTAAGACAGGACTTTACACCGGGGAGCTGTTTTTT.

V and J are TRBV28 and TRBJ2-7; a weak D match, TRBD2 (6 bases). CDR1 and CDR2 (germline): MDHEN, SYDVKM. V lost 7 bases to trimming and J lost 4 bases, with 14 bases between them. The CDR3 runs 13 residues. DNA for the CDR3: TGTGCCAGCATTCGGGGAGGAGAGTACGAGCAGTACTTC. Translated, it gives CASIRGGEYEQYF.

V usage is TRBV5-1 and J usage is TRBJ1-1, with TRBD1 matching over 11 bases. V dropped 4 bases and J dropped 4; count of bases not matched to a gene: 6. The germline gives CDR1 SGHRS, CDR2 YFSETQ. CDR3 length: 15 residues. Here the CDR3 reads CASSITGTGGTEAFF. The CDR3 region has the DNA TGCGCCAGCAGCATCACCGGGACAGGGGGCACTGAAGCTTTCTTT.

The rearrangement joins TRBV9 to TRBJ2-7, with TRBD2 matching over 7 bases. The CDR3 is 14 residues long. Germline trimming cut 0 bases from V and 6 bases from J; bases unmatched to any gene: 6. CDR1 and CDR2 from the germline V gene are SGDLS and YYNGEE. This CDR3 reads CASSVVGEGAEQYF. For the CDR3, the DNA is TGTGCCAGCAGCGTAGTAGGGGAGGGTGCCGAGCAGTACTTC. Supplemented by reference TRBV9 and TRBJ2-7, the full variable domain reads DSGVTQTPKHLITATGQRVTLRCSPRSGDLSVYWYQQSLDQGLQFLIQYYNGEERAKGNILERFSAQQFPDLHSELNLSSLELGDSALYFCASSVVGEGAEQYFGPGTRLTVT.

This chain connects TRBV21-1 to TRBJ2-5; the table's TRBD2 call for D was not verified on the DNA. TRBV21-1 corresponds to a pseudogene. There are 16 residues in the CDR3. The CDR3 region has the DNA TGTGCCAGCAGCTCGCAACACCGAGGGCCACAAGAGACCCAGTACTTC. It is translated as CASSSQHRGPQETQYF.

The chain links TRBV10-2 to TRBJ1-1, with D possibly being TRBD1 (5 bases). The CDR3 length is 14 residues. The V end lost 0 bases, the J end lost 5 bases, and 10 bases lay between the germline ends. Per germline, CDR1 WSHSY and CDR2 SAAADI. The CDR3 bases are TGCGCCAGCAGTGAGTCAGGGGCAGTTACTGAAGCTTTCTTT. It codes for CASSESGAVTEAFF.

The rearrangement joins TRBV9 to TRBJ1-5; a possible D gene is TRBD1 (6 bases). Germline CDR1 and CDR2: SGDLS and YYNGEE. The V and J ends lost 4 bases and 7 bases respectively, with 15 bases between them. This CDR3 has 14 residues. CDR3 loop: CASSPQGSVQPQHF. The CDR3 nucleotides are TGTGCCAGCAGCCCCCAGGGGTCGGTCCAGCCCCAGCATTTT.

The rearrangement links TRBV5-5 to TRBJ1-5; 9 bases are shared with TRBD1. Trimming removed 3 bases from V and 4 bases from J; junction bases left unmatched: 2. The CDR3 is 14 amino acids. Looked up from germline, CDR1 is SGHKS and CDR2 is YYEKEE (reference sequence). In DNA form, the CDR3 reads TGTGCCAGCAGCTCCGACAGGGGGAATCAGCCCCAGCATTTT. Residues: CASSSDRGNQPQHF.

This clone has more than one count but fewer than ten. The chain joins TRBV5-5 to TRBJ2-3; the match to TRBD2 covers 7 bases. The V gene end was trimmed by 0 bases and the J gene end by 4 bases; junction bases not matched to a gene: 5. CDR1 and CDR2 (germline): SGHKS, YYEKEE (reference sequence). The CDR3 runs 15 residues. CDR3 DNA sequence: TGTGCCAGCAGCTTGGGGCAGGGAGGGTCAGATACGCAGTATTTT. Residues: CASSLGQGGSDTQYF. Based on the CDR3 plus reference TRBV5-5 and TRBJ2-3, the full variable domain is DAGVTQSPTHLIKTRGQQVTLRCSPISGHKSVSWYQQVLGQGPQFIFQYYEKEERGRGNFPDRFSARQFPNYSSELNVNALLLGDSALYLCASSLGQGGSDTQYFGPGTRLTVL.

The chain couples TRBV10-1 to TRBJ1-6; TRBD1 might be the D (6 bases). V lost 4 bases, J lost 9 bases, and 13 bases lay in between. Germline CDR1 WNHNN, CDR2 SYGVQD (reference sequence). The CDR3 consists of 14 residues. The CDR3 nucleotides are TGCGCCAGCAGTGTCGGGACACAAGGTTCACCCCTCCACTTT. This encodes CASSVGTQGSPLHF.

The chain uses TRBV7-3 and TRBJ2-1; unclear D gene. V shed 5 bases and J shed 4 bases, with 9 bases lying between them. This CDR3 is 13 amino acids long. The germline V gene has CDR1 SGHTA and CDR2 FQGTGA. In nucleotides, the CDR3 is TGTGCCAGCAGCCTGCAGCGTTACAATGAGCAGTTCTTC. This sequence encodes CASSLQRYNEQFF.

A word on this clone: The junction differs from germline at one of its ends, possibly a read error. V is TRBV7-7 and J is TRBJ2-1; 12 bases are a match to TRBD2. In germline, CDR1 is SSHAT, CDR2 FNYEAQ (reference sequence). The CDR3 length is 15 residues. The CDR3 sequence: CASSLLASGRDKQFF. The CDR3 DNA follows: TGTGCTAGCAGCTTATTGGCTAGCGGGAGGGATAAGCAGTTCTTC.